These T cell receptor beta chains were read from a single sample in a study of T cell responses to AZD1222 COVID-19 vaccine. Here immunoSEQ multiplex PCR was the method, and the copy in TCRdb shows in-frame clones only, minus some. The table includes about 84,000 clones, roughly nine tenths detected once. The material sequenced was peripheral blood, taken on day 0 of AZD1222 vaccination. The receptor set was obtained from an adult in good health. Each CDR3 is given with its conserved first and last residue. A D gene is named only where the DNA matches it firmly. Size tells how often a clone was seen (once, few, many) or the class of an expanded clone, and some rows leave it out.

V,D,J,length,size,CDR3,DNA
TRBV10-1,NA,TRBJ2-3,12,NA,CASSDGVNTQYF,TGCGCCAGCAGTGATGGGGTCAATACGCAGTATTTT
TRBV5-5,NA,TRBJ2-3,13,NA,CASSLDPTDTQYF,TGTGCCAGCAGCTTGGATCCCACAGATACGCAGTATTTT
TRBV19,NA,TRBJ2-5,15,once,CATSRGGRERETQYF,TGTGCCACCAGTAGAGGGGGGCGGGAGAGGGAGACCCAGTACTTC
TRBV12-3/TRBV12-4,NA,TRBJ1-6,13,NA,CASRFAVNSPLHF,TGTGCCAGCAGATTCGCAGTGAATTCACCCCTCCACTTT
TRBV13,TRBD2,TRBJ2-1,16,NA,CASSRRTSGTSDEQFF,TGTGCCAGCAGCCGGAGGACTAGCGGGACGTCCGATGAGCAGTTCTTC
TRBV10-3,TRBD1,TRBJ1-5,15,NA,CAISNGQGGNQPQHF,TGTGCCATCAGTAACGGACAGGGGGGCAATCAGCCCCAGCATTTT
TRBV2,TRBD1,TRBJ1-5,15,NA,CASKGQRDPWETQHF,TGTGCCAGCAAGGGACAGCGCGACCCCTGGGAGACCCAGCATTTT
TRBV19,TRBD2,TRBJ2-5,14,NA,CASAGGRIRETQYF,TGTGCCAGTGCTGGCGGGAGAATAAGGGAGACCCAGTACTTC
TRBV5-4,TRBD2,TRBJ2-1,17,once,CASSLAGSGRAYNEQFF,TGTGCCAGCAGCTTGGCCGGGAGCGGGAGGGCCTACAATGAGCAGTTCTTC
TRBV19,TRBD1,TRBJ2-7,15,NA,CASSIMGQGTYEQYF,TGTGCCAGTAGTATAATGGGACAGGGGACATACGAGCAGTACTTC
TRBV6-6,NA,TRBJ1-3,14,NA,CASSKQGAGNTIYF,TGTGCCAGCAGTAAACAGGGAGCTGGAAACACCATATATTTT
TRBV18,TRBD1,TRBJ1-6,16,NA,CASSPPRQGSNSPLHF,TGTGCCAGCTCACCACCGAGACAGGGTAGTAATTCACCCCTCCACTTT
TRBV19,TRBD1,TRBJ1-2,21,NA,CASRKYSKSGGQGLLTYGYTF,TGTGCCAGTAGAAAATACTCTAAAAGTGGTGGACAGGGGCTTTTAACCTATGGCTACACCTTC
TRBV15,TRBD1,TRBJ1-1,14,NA,CATSSLTGATEAFF,TGTGCCACCAGCAGCCTTACAGGGGCCACTGAAGCTTTCTTT
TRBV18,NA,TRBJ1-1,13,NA,CASSSQVNTEAFF,TGTGCCAGCTCATCACAAGTGAACACTGAAGCTTTCTTT
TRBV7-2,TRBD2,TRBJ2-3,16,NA,CASSLGPAGVIDTQYF,TGTGCCAGCAGCTTAGGGCCAGCGGGAGTGATAGATACGCAGTATTTT
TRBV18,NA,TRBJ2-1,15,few,CASSPRRAYNNEQFF,TGTGCCAGCTCACCCAGGCGGGCCTATAACAATGAGCAGTTCTTC
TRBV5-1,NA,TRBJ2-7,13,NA,CASRPGEAYEQYF,TGCGCCAGCAGACCGGGGGAAGCCTACGAGCAGTACTTC
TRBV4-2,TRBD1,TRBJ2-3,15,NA,CASSQTGASTDTQYF,TGTGCCAGCAGCCAAACAGGGGCAAGCACAGATACGCAGTATTTT
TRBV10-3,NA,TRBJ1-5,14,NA,CAISLGDSNQPQHF,TGTGCCATCAGTCTGGGCGATAGCAATCAGCCCCAGCATTTT
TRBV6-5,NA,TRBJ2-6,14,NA,CASSSFSGANVLTF,TGTGCCAGCAGTTCCTTTTCTGGGGCCAACGTCCTGACTTTC